The source of this T cell receptor beta chain is a study of T cell repertoires in cytomegalovirus infection. Study background: Recently identified HLA-C-restricted CMV epitopes were used, and well-studied HLA-B-restricted CMV epitopes were used as well. CMV infection plus the matching HLA type was flagged by public TCR beta signatures.

MiXCR, run by TCRdb on the reads, gives a single entry per CDR3 protein. Among around 570,000 distinct CDR3 sequences listed, 40% were seen once. General observations from the study: CMV-specific TCR beta clonotypes restricted by HLA-C dominated the ex vivo response. Pooled public TCR beta family frequency picked out CMV carriers with the relevant HLA.

This clonotype was observed a few times. The antigen remains undetermined. CDR1 is MNHNS, CDR2 SASEGT, per germline. V lost 6 bases and J lost 6, with 16 bases in between. The CDR3 extends over 14 amino acids. This specimen consisted of cultured PBMCs, obtained from culture after CMV antigen stimulation. The TCR was taken from a human donor in good health (CMV status not recorded). Some clones in this sample may be carry-over from other donors' samples. The gene calls are TRBV6-1 and TRBJ2-3, with D possibly being TRBD2 (5 bases). The CDR3 bases are TGTGCCAGCAGCCCGGACTTCTCAGGCGATACGCAGTATTTT. This encodes CASSPDFSGDTQYF.